This T cell receptor beta chain was recorded in a study of human T cells and chemical hapten exposure. TCRdb re-derived calls from the RACE reads in MiXCR, one entry per CDR3 protein. This sample has about 69,000 distinct CDR3 sequences; 30% to 35% occur once, and the top ten carry 7.5% to 10%. CDR3 length: 13 amino acids. Germline V lookup: CDR1 MNHEY, CDR2 SVGAGI. V was clipped by 0 bases and J by 6 bases, with 8 bases between them. This clonotype was counted only a few times. Noted time point: patch test 1, 2 weeks after DPC sensitization. The treatment is: therapeutic diphenylcyclopropenone sensitization with weekly scalp DPC.

The rearrangement joins TRBV6-5 to TRBJ1-2; D unclear. The origin of this receptor is a man aged 35 to 55 with alopecia areata. Some clones in this sample may be carry-over from other donors' samples. Here the sequenced sample was whole blood, taken in connection with sensitization to the hapten diphenylcyclopropenone (DPC). CDR3 region: CASSYSGLHGYTF. Written as DNA, the CDR3 is TGTGCCAGCAGTTACTCAGGACTACATGGCTACACCTTC.